These T cell receptor beta chains were read from a single sample in a study of identical twins. TCRdb used MiXCR to reprocess the 5' RACE reads, holding one entry per CDR3 protein. The sample lists about 920,000 distinct CDR3 sequences, approximately 13% occurring once. These data were likewise used in another study, on yellow fever vaccine responses in identical twins.

Material: PBMCs. These receptors originate from a woman under 30 in good health. CDR3s include the opening cysteine and the closing phenylalanine or tryptophan. A D gene is named only where the DNA matches it firmly. Clone size is given for some rows only: seen once, a few or many times, or a class if the clone is expanded.

d_gene,abundance,v_gene,j_gene,CDR3aa,CDR3nt
TRBD1,.,TRBV6-2/TRBV6-3,TRBJ2-1,CASSLPPGTGGRGSYNEQFF,TGTGCCAGCAGTCTCCCCCCGGGGACAGGGGGCCGAGGGTCCTACAATGAGCAGTTCTTC
TRBD2,.,TRBV20-1,TRBJ2-5,CSAREGSGQETQYF,TGCAGTGCTAGAGAGGGTAGCGGGCAAGAGACCCAGTACTTC
.,few,TRBV6-1,TRBJ2-7,CASQETSYEQYF,TGTGCCAGCCAGGAGACATCCTACGAGCAGTACTTC
TRBD2,.,TRBV20-1,TRBJ2-3,CSANPGLVADTQYF,TGCAGTGCAAATCCGGGACTAGTTGCAGATACGCAGTATTTT
TRBD2,few,TRBV25-1,TRBJ2-1,CASSVGRTSGNNEQFF,TGTGCCAGCAGTGTGGGGAGGACTAGCGGCAACAATGAGCAGTTCTTC
.,few,TRBV3-1,TRBJ1-2,CASSQDWTRGYTF,TGTGCCAGCAGCCAAGATTGGACGCGGGGCTACACCTTC
.,few,TRBV6-1,TRBJ2-1,CASTAGTRNEQFF,TGTGCCAGCACCGCAGGGACCCGCAATGAGCAGTTCTTC
.,.,TRBV29-1,TRBJ1-4,CSVGAAGSEKLFF,TGCAGCGTTGGAGCTGCGGGGTCTGAAAAACTGTTTTTT
TRBD1,.,TRBV20-1,TRBJ2-1,CSAPDPARGQGFNEQFF,TGCAGTGCTCCCGACCCCGCAAGGGGACAGGGTTTCAATGAGCAGTTCTTC
.,.,TRBV27,TRBJ2-7,CASSFSQGSYEQYF,TGTGCCAGCAGTTTTAGTCAGGGGTCCTACGAGCAGTACTTC
.,.,TRBV4-2,TRBJ1-1,CASSQDRRGIEAFF,TGTGCCAGCAGCCAAGATCGGCGGGGGATTGAAGCTTTCTTT
.,many,TRBV29-1,TRBJ2-1,CSVDYQGRTYNEQFF,TGCAGCGTTGATTATCAGGGACGGACCTACAATGAGCAGTTCTTC
TRBD2,few,TRBV20-1,TRBJ2-3,CSARGTSLSTDTQYF,TGCAGTGCTAGGGGGACTAGCCTTTCCACAGATACGCAGTATTTT
.,many,TRBV4-1,TRBJ1-1,CASSQGSRNTEAFF,TGCGCCAGCAGCCAAGGCAGCCGGAACACTGAAGCTTTCTTT
TRBD2,.,TRBV10-3,TRBJ2-5,CAISGLAGVQETQYF,TGTGCCATCAGCGGACTAGCGGGAGTCCAAGAGACCCAGTACTTC
TRBD1,few,TRBV12-3/TRBV12-4,TRBJ2-1,CASSQSLQGNEQFF,TGTGCCAGCAGCCAAAGTTTACAGGGGAATGAGCAGTTCTTC
.,few,TRBV7-9,TRBJ1-1,CALSGNTEAFF,TGTGCCCTGAGCGGAAACACTGAAGCTTTCTTT
.,few,TRBV5-6,TRBJ2-2,CASSLGLVAANTGELFF,TGTGCCAGCAGCTTGGGGTTGGTAGCTGCGAACACCGGGGAGCTGTTTTTT
TRBD2,few,TRBV2,TRBJ2-2,CASSGTSGAVGELFF,TGTGCCAGCAGTGGGACTAGCGGGGCGGTCGGGGAGCTGTTTTTT
.,.,TRBV6-1,TRBJ1-3,CASSGTVNTIYF,TGTGCCAGCAGTGGGACAGTTAACACCATCTATTTT
.,.,TRBV10-2,TRBJ1-1,CASSEPQGNTEAFF,TGCGCCAGCAGTGAGCCGCAGGGGAACACTGAAGCTTTCTTT
TRBD2,.,TRBV12-3/TRBV12-4,TRBJ2-7,CASKQGIAGGYEQYF,TGTGCCAGCAAGCAGGGAATTGCGGGAGGGTACGAGCAGTACTTC
.,.,TRBV14,TRBJ2-1,CASSPRRGTLYNEQFF,TGTGCCAGCAGCCCGCGACGGGGCACCCTATACAATGAGCAGTTCTTC
.,few,TRBV15,TRBJ1-2,CATSRDPGGDYGYTF,TGTGCCACCAGCAGAGACCCCGGGGGGGACTATGGCTACACCTTC
.,few,TRBV5-1,TRBJ2-2,CASNRDTDTGELFF,TGCGCCAGCAACCGGGACACAGACACCGGGGAGCTGTTTTTT